What follows describes a single T cell receptor (beta chain). What it binds is not known. The sample belongs to a study of cytomegalovirus exposure and HLA in healthy donors. As for the study in general: The Caucasian-associated ancestry cluster held 65% to 90% of 398 genotyped donors. Study findings and constraints: Many donors carried some public TCRs, although rarity characterized most TCR sequences. Later, an analysis found that common viral pathogens appeared to be linked with several of the most significant clusters. In a later analysis, the majority of CMV-associated beta chains seemingly showed HLA restriction.

PCR employed 60 Vbeta and 13 Jbeta primers. TCRdb's copy holds only in-frame clones and misses some; the assay was immunoSEQ multiplex PCR. The sample yields 200,000 or so clones, around 85% seen once. The sequence was obtained from a middle-aged man in good health and CMV-seropositive. The material sequenced was PBMCs.

The CDR3 coding sequence is TGTGCCAGCAGCCTACAGGGTCGGACTGAAGCTTTCTTT. This translates into CASSLQGRTEAFF. The chain recombines TRBV7-2 with TRBJ1-1; a possible D gene is TRBD1 (6 bases). This CDR3 is 13 amino acids long. The ends were cut back, 5 bases at V and 5 bases at J, with 12 bases in the middle. Germline V gives CDR1 SGHTA, CDR2 FQGNSA.